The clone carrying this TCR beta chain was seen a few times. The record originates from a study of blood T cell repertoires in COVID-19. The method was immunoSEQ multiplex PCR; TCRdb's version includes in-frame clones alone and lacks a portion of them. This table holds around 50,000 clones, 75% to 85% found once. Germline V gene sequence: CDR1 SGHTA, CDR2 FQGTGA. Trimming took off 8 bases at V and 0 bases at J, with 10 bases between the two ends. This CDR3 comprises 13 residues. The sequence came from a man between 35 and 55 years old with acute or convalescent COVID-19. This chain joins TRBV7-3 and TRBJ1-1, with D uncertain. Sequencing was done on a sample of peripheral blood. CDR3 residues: CASQRAMNTEAFF. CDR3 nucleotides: TGTGCCAGCCAAAGAGCCATGAACACTGAAGCTTTCTTT.